Listed here are 32 T cell receptor beta chains from one sample, sequenced in a study of cytomegalovirus exposure and HLA in healthy donors. The PCR contained 60 Vbeta and 13 Jbeta primers. TCRdb's copy holds only in-frame clones and misses some; the assay was immunoSEQ multiplex PCR. Of about 150,000 clones in the sample, roughly 68% were seen once. Sequences were obtained from PBMCs. The receptors come from a man aged 25 to 40 in good health and CMV-seropositive.

This rearrangement joins TRBV9 to TRBJ1-6; no clear D gene. With 3 bases removed from V and 2 bases from J, the gap between germline ends came to 9 bases. Germline CDR1 is SGDLS and CDR2 is YYNGEE. This CDR3 is built from 15 residues. CDR3 DNA: TGTGCCAGCAGCGGAAGTAGTGCCTATAATTCACCCCTCCACTTT. This translates into CASSGSSAYNSPLHF.

The V and J genes are TRBV6-5 and TRBJ1-2, with 7 bases aligning to TRBD1. The germline gives CDR1 MNHEY, CDR2 SVGAGI. The trim removed 5 bases at V and 6 bases at J, leaving 6 bases unmatched. This CDR3 region has 13 residues. CDR3 nucleotides: TGTGCCAGCAGTCGCGACAGGGAGAATGGCTACACCTTC. Translated, it gives CASSRDRENGYTF.

The V gene is TRBV30, the J gene TRBJ2-1; TRBD1 agrees at 12 bases. Germline CDR1 is GTSNPN and CDR2 is SVGIG (reference sequence). CDR3 length equals 18 residues. After removal of 0 bases from V and 3 bases from J, the junction contained 9 bases not matched to a gene. CDR3 amino acids: CAWSVTWGQGANYNEQFF. CDR3 coding DNA: TGTGCCTGGAGTGTTACATGGGGACAGGGGGCGAACTACAATGAGCAGTTCTTC.

This chain connects TRBV2 to TRBJ2-5; 9 bases line up with TRBD1. Trimming at V came to 6 bases and at J to 2 bases, leaving 1 base not matched to a gene. CDR3 length equals 13 residues. Per the germline V gene, CDR1 is SNHLY and CDR2 is FYNNEI. CDR3 nucleotide sequence: TGTGCCAGCAGGGGGACAGGGCAAGAGACCCAGTACTTC. It specifies CASRGTGQETQYF.

This clone was detected only a few times. The chain uses TRBV28 and TRBJ1-1; D is perhaps TRBD1 (6 bases). The CDR3 runs 13 residues. Per the germline V gene, CDR1 is MDHEN and CDR2 is SYDVKM. V dropped 6 bases and J dropped 4 bases, with 12 bases sitting between them. CDR3 nucleotide sequence: TGTGCCAGCAGCTTGGGGGCGCTCACTGAAGCTTTCTTT. Translated: CASSLGALTEAFF.

This sequence joins TRBV7-9 and TRBJ1-1, with 8 bases identical to TRBD1. Germline V gene lookup returns CDR1 SEHNR and CDR2 FQNEAQ (reference sequence). The CDR3 is made up of 14 amino acids. The V and J ends lost 3 bases and 4 bases, in that order; junction bases with no gene match: 4. CDR3: CASSFGTGVTEAFF. For the CDR3, the DNA is TGTGCCAGCAGCTTCGGGACAGGTGTCACTGAAGCTTTCTTT.

This rearrangement joins TRBV9 to TRBJ1-6, with 7 bases matching TRBD1. Germline V gives CDR1 SGDLS, CDR2 YYNGEE. This CDR3 is 14 amino acids long. The trim removed 3 bases at V and 9 bases at J, leaving 6 bases unmatched. The CDR3 sequence is CASSGGQGGSPLHF. Here the CDR3 DNA reads TGTGCCAGCAGCGGGGGGCAGGGGGGTTCACCCCTCCACTTT.

The chain couples TRBV6-5 to TRBJ1-2, with no clear D. This CDR3 is built from 13 residues. Deletions cut 4 bases from V and 10 bases from J, with 16 bases between. Looked up from germline, CDR1 is MNHEY and CDR2 is SVGAGI. CDR3 DNA sequence: TGTGCCAGCAGTTTGGGTGGGCAGAAGATCTACACCTTC. Protein: CASSLGGQKIYTF.

The chain is built from TRBV30 and TRBJ2-7; a weak D match, TRBD1 (5 bases). V was trimmed by 0 bases and J by 8 bases, leaving 20 bases between them. The CDR3 runs 15 residues. Germline CDR1 is GTSNPN and CDR2 is SVGIG (reference sequence). CDR3 amino acids: CAWSVLRQSAGQQYF. The CDR3 DNA is TGTGCCTGGAGTGTATTGCGACAGTCCGCCGGGCAGCAGTACTTC.

This chain connects TRBV6-6 to TRBJ2-5; D unresolved. The DNA end is more similar to TRBJ2-7, so the J call may be wrong. This CDR3 is built from 14 residues. Germline CDR1 reads MNHNY; CDR2 reads SVGAGI (reference sequence). CDR3 loop: CASSYSGDSYEQYF. CDR3 bases: TGTGCCAGCAGTTACTCTGGGGACTCCTACGAGCAGTACTTC.

V usage is TRBV4-2 and J usage is TRBJ2-1; D is unresolved. Germline V gives CDR1 LGHNA, CDR2 YNFKEQ. CDR3 length: 17 amino acids. Trimming left V 0 bases short and J 7 bases short, with 19 bases between. CDR3 region: CASSQEPTESASNEQFF. The CDR3 bases are TGTGCCAGCAGCCAAGAACCCACAGAGAGTGCGTCGAATGAGCAGTTCTTC.

The chain uses TRBV6-1 and TRBJ2-3; D perhaps matches TRBD2 (6 bases). Trimming pared 7 bases from V and 0 bases from J, leaving 11 bases between. Germline V lookup: CDR1 MNHNS, CDR2 SASEGT. The CDR3 consists of 14 residues. The CDR3 loop reads CASNGEASTDTQYF. The CDR3 DNA is TGTGCCAGCAATGGGGAGGCTAGCACAGATACGCAGTATTTT.

This chain connects TRBV19 to TRBJ1-2; 9 bases match TRBD1. The CDR3 runs to 14 residues. CDR1 LNHDA and CDR2 SQIVND come from the germline V gene (reference sequence). V was clipped by 3 bases and J by 7 bases; unmatched bases: 6. The CDR3 bases are TGTGCCAGTAGTATGGCGGGACAGGGTAGTGGCTACACCTTC. Residues: CASSMAGQGSGYTF. The full variable domain, in which reference TRBV19 and TRBJ1-2 provide the parts outside the CDR3, is DGGITQSPKYLFRKEGQNVTLSCEQNLNHDAMYWYRQDPGQGLRLIYYSQIVNDFQKGDIAEGYSVSREKKESFPLTVTSAQKNPTAFYLCASSMAGQGSGYTFGSGTRLTVV.

V is TRBV7-3 and J is TRBJ2-7, with 7 bases aligning to TRBD1. Trimming cost V 4 bases and J 0 bases; bases outside gene matches: 3. The germline V gene encodes CDR1 SGHTA and CDR2 FQGTGA. The CDR3 has 14 amino acids. CDR3 region: CASSSTGNSYEQYF. CDR3 coding DNA: TGTGCCAGCAGCTCGACAGGGAACTCCTACGAGCAGTACTTC. Variable domain in full (rest from reference TRBV7-3 and TRBJ2-7): GAGVSQTPSNKVTEKGKYVELRCDPISGHTALYWYRQSLGQGPEFLIYFQGTGAADDSGLPNDRFFAVRPEGSVSTLKIQRTERGDSAVYLCASSSTGNSYEQYFGPGTRLTVT.

The gene calls are TRBV5-4 and TRBJ1-5; D uncertain. Per germline, CDR1 SGHNT and CDR2 YYREEE (reference sequence). Trimming pared 1 base from V and 1 base from J, leaving 9 bases between. CDR3 length: 15 amino acids. CDR3 DNA sequence: TGTGCCAGCAGCTTGAATGAGGGAAGCAATCAGCCCCAGCATTTT. Amino acids: CASSLNEGSNQPQHF.

A few counts support this clone. V gene TRBV9 combines with J gene TRBJ2-4; 7 bases match TRBD1. CDR1 SGDLS and CDR2 YYNGEE come from the germline V gene. The CDR3 is made up of 14 amino acids. V lost 4 bases and J lost 6; bases outside the gene matches: 7. CDR3 DNA sequence: TGTGCCAGCAGCCCAGGACAGGCGGGAAACATTCAGTACTTC. It yields the protein CASSPGQAGNIQYF.

Remarks on this clone: One end of the junction is discordant with germline, which a read error may explain. The genes are TRBV7-8 and TRBJ1-3; TRBD1 aligns across 9 bases. This CDR3 is built from 15 residues. In germline, CDR1 is SGHVS, CDR2 FQNEAQ. The CDR3 DNA reads as TGTGCCAGCAGCCTAGCCAAGGGACAGGGAGACACCATATATTTT. Protein product: CASSLAKGQGDTIYF.

The chain couples TRBV19 to TRBJ2-7; the D gene is possibly TRBD1 (6 bases). Trimming left V 5 bases short and J 0 bases short, with 17 bases between. Germline CDR1 and CDR2: LNHDA and SQIVND (reference sequence). CDR3 length equals 16 residues. CDR3 sequence: CASSVQGVGVSYEQYF. CDR3 nucleotides: TGTGCCAGTAGTGTACAGGGAGTGGGAGTCTCCTACGAGCAGTACTTC.

This chain uses TRBV6-1 with TRBJ1-2; a possible D gene is TRBD1 (6 bases). Trimming pared 10 bases from V and 8 bases from J, leaving 17 bases between. CDR1 and CDR2 (germline): MNHNS, SASEGT. The CDR3 runs 12 residues. CDR3 residues: CATASGRGGYTF. CDR3 in DNA: TGTGCCACCGCATCGGGCAGGGGCGGCTACACCTTC.

The rearrangement joins TRBV4-1 to TRBJ1-3; D perhaps matches TRBD1 (6 bases). Trimming shortened V by 8 bases and J by 4 bases, and 18 bases separated the two germline ends. This CDR3 comprises 15 residues. Per the germline V gene, CDR1 is MGHRA and CDR2 is YSYEKL. Written as DNA, the CDR3 is TGCGCCAGCGGAACCGACAGGACTTCAGGAAACACCATATATTTT. Translating gives CASGTDRTSGNTIYF.

The chain has TRBV27 and TRBJ2-2, with TRBD2 matching over 10 bases. The trim removed 4 bases at V and 1 base at J, leaving 3 bases unmatched. CDR1 and CDR2 from the germline V gene are MNHEY and SMNVEV (reference sequence). The CDR3 spans 16 residues. The CDR3 DNA is TGTGCCAGCAGTTCTAGCGGGAGCCAGAACACCGGGGAGCTGTTTTTT. It codes for CASSSSGSQNTGELFF.

The table lists this clone with a few counts. V and J are TRBV5-1 and TRBJ1-1; TRBD1 agrees at 9 bases. This CDR3 comprises 15 residues. Per the germline V gene, CDR1 is SGHRS and CDR2 is YFSETQ. V shed 7 bases, J shed 5 bases, and the junction held 12 bases outside the gene matches. This CDR3 is CASRSTGQGRTEAFF. In DNA form, the CDR3 reads TGCGCCAGCCGATCAACCGGACAGGGGCGGACTGAAGCTTTCTTT.

This chain uses TRBV10-2 with TRBJ1-5, with D maybe TRBD1 (5 bases). V was trimmed by 8 bases and J by 0 bases, leaving 8 bases between them. Germline assignment: CDR1 WSHSY and CDR2 SAAADI. The CDR3 spans 13 residues. DNA of the CDR3: TGCGCCAGCCAGGGCTATAGCAATCAGCCCCAGCATTTT. This sequence encodes CASQGYSNQPQHF.

The genes are TRBV11-2 and TRBJ2-7; 8 bases are a match to TRBD1. This CDR3 has 12 residues. Germline V gene data show CDR1 as SGHAT and CDR2 as FQNNGV. Losses at the gene ends were 8 bases for V and 5 bases for J; bases not matched to a gene: 5. CDR3 sequence: CASGQGQNEQYF. The CDR3 region has the DNA TGTGCCAGCGGACAGGGCCAAAACGAGCAGTACTTC.

This clone was detected only once. This chain uses TRBV27 with TRBJ2-5; possibly TRBD1 for D (5 bases). Between the trimmed V and J ends, which lost 2 bases and 0 bases, there was a span of 10 bases. CDR1 MNHEY and CDR2 SMNVEV come from the germline V gene (reference sequence). CDR3 length equals 15 residues. The CDR3 loop is CASSLIGVDQETQYF. CDR3 bases: TGTGCCAGCAGTTTAATAGGGGTGGACCAAGAGACCCAGTACTTC.

This clone has more than one count but fewer than ten. V and J are TRBV5-1 and TRBJ1-1; D perhaps matches TRBD1 (5 bases). CDR1 and CDR2 from the germline V gene are SGHRS and YFSETQ. Trimming left V 0 bases short and J 1 base short, with 10 bases between. This CDR3 is 15 amino acids long. The CDR3 is CASSLAGGENTEAFF. The DNA of the CDR3 is TGCGCCAGCAGCTTGGCGGGGGGAGAGAACACTGAAGCTTTCTTT.

The rearrangement uses TRBV18 and TRBJ2-7; TRBD2 matches at 15 bases. CDR3 length equals 15 residues. Germline loops: CDR1 KGHSH, CDR2 LQKENI. Trimming removed 3 bases from V and 6 bases from J; junction bases left unmatched: 3. Here the CDR3 DNA reads TGTGCCAGCTCACCGGGGACTAGCGGGAGGTCCGAGCAGTACTTC. The encoded protein is CASSPGTSGRSEQYF.

There are a few counts of this clone. The rearrangement uses TRBV6-1 and TRBJ2-7, with D perhaps TRBD1 (5 bases). The V end lost 7 bases, the J end lost 5 bases, and 15 bases lay between the germline ends. There are 13 residues in the CDR3. CDR1 MNHNS and CDR2 SASEGT come from the germline V gene. In nucleotides, the CDR3 is TGTGCCAGCACCGACATGGGGCCCGACGAGCAGTACTTC. Its translation is CASTDMGPDEQYF.

This clone was found many times. The V and J genes are TRBV2 and TRBJ2-7; TRBD2 matches 7 bases. V gave up 5 bases and J gave up 3 bases; unmatched junction bases: 7. The CDR3 has 14 amino acids. Per the germline V gene, CDR1 is SNHLY and CDR2 is FYNNEI. The CDR3 DNA sequence: TGTGCCAGCAGTCCCCGTCCTAGCGGCTACGAGCAGTACTTC. Protein sequence: CASSPRPSGYEQYF. Drawing the rest from reference TRBV2 and TRBJ2-7, the complete variable domain is EPEVTQTPSHQVTQMGQEVILRCVPISNHLYFYWYRQILGQKVEFLVSFYNNEISEKSEIFDDQFSVERPDGSNFTLKIRSTKLEDSAMYFCASSPRPSGYEQYFGPGTRLTVT.

The chain is built from TRBV5-1 and TRBJ1-2, with D possibly being TRBD1 (5 bases). The CDR3 is 17 amino acids. Germline V gives CDR1 SGHRS, CDR2 YFSETQ. The V end lost 1 base, the J end lost 3 bases, and 19 bases lay between the germline ends. CDR3 coding DNA: TGCGCCAGCAGCTTGAGTACGGGGGTTCAAAGGGACTATGGCTACACCTTC. This translates into CASSLSTGVQRDYGYTF.

This clone has more than one count but fewer than ten. Compared with germline, one end of the junction differs, possibly owing to a read error. The genes are TRBV7-3 and TRBJ2-7; 9 bases align to TRBD1. Germline values: CDR1 SGHTA, CDR2 FQGTGA. The CDR3 sequence is 12 residues long. The CDR3 DNA sequence: TGTGCCAGCAGTTCACCTGGGACAGGGTCTTTCTTC. Translated, it gives CASSSPGTGSFF.

V and J are TRBV11-2 and TRBJ2-7; 14 nucleotides agree with TRBD2. V lost 4 bases to trimming and J lost 2 bases; unmatched junction nucleotides: 4. CDR1 SGHAT and CDR2 FQNNGV come from the germline V gene. The CDR3 runs 16 residues. The CDR3: CASSSWTSGGTYEQYF. The CDR3 DNA sequence: TGTGCCAGCAGCTCGTGGACTAGCGGGGGGACCTACGAGCAGTACTTC.